This T cell receptor beta chain is from a study of T cell changes during pregnancy in multiple sclerosis (dated 2019 in TCRdb). In terms of the full investigation: The study examined how the T cell repertoire changed over the course of pregnancy in women with multiple sclerosis.

The cysteine opens and the phenylalanine closes a CDR3 of 17 amino acids. Only CDR3 DNA is held: 51 bases, read in frame from base 1. Taken from the germline V gene, the CDR1 and CDR2 loops are SGHTA and FQGNSA. Trimming removed 1 base from V and 4 bases from J; the gene matches leave 2 bases unexplained. The method behind the library was the immunoSEQ multiplex PCR assay. TCRdb retrieved this table from immuneACCESS and kept in-frame rearrangements only. Not all clones are present; in checked studies, unresolved V genes account for under half, and no reason is known for the remainder. The table for this sample lists 65,000 to 75,000 clones; under 95% of them were counted only once. Less than 1.5% of the sample goes to the ten largest clones. Points on this clone: Its antigen specificity is not known. Per-base qualities were not stored, and no clone one base away is much larger.

Here the sequenced sample was peripheral blood, taken in the third trimester of pregnancy. Recombination connected TRBV7-2 to TRBJ2-3; TRBD2 aligns with 16 central bases. The receptor comes from a female donor in good health, enrolled as a control in a pregnancy study. The DNA is as follows: TGTGCCAGCAGCTTAGTGGGGACTAGCGGGGGGGCAGATACGCAGTATTTT. Its protein is CASSLVGTSGGADTQYF.